The clone carrying this T cell receptor beta chain was recorded only once. Trimming left V 5 bases short and J 7 bases short, with 16 bases between. The CDR3 covers 15 residues. Germline-derived CDR1 and CDR2 are SGHDT and YYEEEE. The sample belongs to a study of control samples from healthy donors and cancer patients. Method: immunoSEQ multiplex PCR; TCRdb's copy keeps in-frame clones and lacks some. The sample lists over 50,000 clones, about 96% occurring once. Sequencing input: blood. This TCR came from a woman aged 18-29 years in good health. The rearrangement uses TRBV5-6 and TRBJ1-6; D is perhaps TRBD1 (5 bases). DNA for the CDR3: TGTGCCAGCAGACTAGGGACTGTAAAAAATTCACCCCTCCACTTT. Its protein product is CASRLGTVKNSPLHF.